The rows below give T cell receptor beta chains drawn from one sample of a study of T cells in Graves' hyperthyroidism and ophthalmopathy. TCRdb re-called the multiplex PCR reads with MiXCR, one entry per CDR3 protein. The sample consists of around 520,000 distinct CDR3 sequences, less than 25% of them appearing once. Sequencing was carried out using blood. The receptors stem from a woman aged 25 to 45 with Graves' ophthalmopathy. CDR3s include the opening cysteine and the closing phenylalanine or tryptophan. D genes are given only for firm matches. Size is stated for part of the rows, as once, few or many counts, or as a class when the clone is expanded.

TGCAGTGCTAGAGTGCGGTCCTCCTACGAGCAGTACTTC	CSARVRSSYEQYF	-	many	TRBJ2-7	TRBV20-1
TGTGCCACACAAGACAGGGGGCTACGGGACACTGAAGCTTTCTTT	CATQDRGLRDTEAFF	TRBD1	many	TRBJ1-1	TRBV10-3
TGCGCCAGCAGGGTTTCGGGACAGAACACCGGGGAGCTGTTTTTT	CASRVSGQNTGELFF	-	many	TRBJ2-2	TRBV5-1
TGTGCCACCAGTGATTTGCGGCCTTACTCTAACTATGGCTACACCTTC	CATSDLRPYSNYGYTF	-	-	TRBJ1-2	TRBV24-1
TGTGCCAGCAGCTCTAGCGGGGGGGCTACGTCCTACAATGAGCAGTTCTTC	CASSSSGGATSYNEQFF	TRBD2	few	TRBJ2-1	TRBV7-2
TGTGCCAGCAGTTACTCGACAGATTCATCTGAAGCTTTCTTT	CASSYSTDSSEAFF	-	-	TRBJ1-1	TRBV6-5
TGCAGTGCTAACCCCGGCCTAGCGGGGGGAGAGACCCAGTACTTC	CSANPGLAGGETQYF	TRBD2	-	TRBJ2-5	TRBV20-1
TGTGCCAGCAGCTTAGCATCCGGGACTAGCGGGAGGGCCCGGGGAGAGACCCAGTACTTC	CASSLASGTSGRARGETQYF	TRBD2	-	TRBJ2-5	TRBV7-2
TGTGCCACCAGTGATCCGGGACTCGAGCTAGGGGAGACCCAGTACTTC	CATSDPGLELGETQYF	-	many	TRBJ2-5	TRBV24-1
TGTGCCAGCAATAGTGGGGGGGGCGCGAGCTATGGCTACACCTTC	CASNSGGGASYGYTF	-	many	TRBJ1-2	TRBV28
TGTGCCAGCAGTTCGCAGGGTGAGGACACTGAAGCTTTCTTT	CASSSQGEDTEAFF	-	many	TRBJ1-1	TRBV6-2/TRBV6-3
TGTGCCAGCACCGTGGGGCAGCAGCCCCAGCATTTT	CASTVGQQPQHF	-	many	TRBJ1-5	TRBV28
TGTGCCAGCAGTTTGGGCGGGGCGGGGGCATACAATGAGCAGTTCTTC	CASSLGGAGAYNEQFF	-	few	TRBJ2-1	TRBV28
TGCGCCAGCGGGCACAGGGTGTACGAGCAGTACTTC	CASGHRVYEQYF	-	many	TRBJ2-7	TRBV10-2
TGTGCCAGCAGCTCTACTAGCGGGGGGCCCTCCTACGAGCAGTACTTC	CASSSTSGGPSYEQYF	TRBD2	many	TRBJ2-7	TRBV11-2
TGTGCCAGCAGTAGTGACAGGGGCGAGCAGTACTTC	CASSSDRGEQYF	TRBD1	many	TRBJ2-7	TRBV2